The 18 T cell receptor beta chains presented below share a single source sample, sequenced in a study of blood T cell repertoires in COVID-19. The method was immunoSEQ multiplex PCR; TCRdb's version includes in-frame clones alone and lacks a portion of them. The table has around 450,000 clones, 80% to 90% seen once. Input material: peripheral blood. The receptors come from a woman aged 25 to 39 with acute or convalescent COVID-19.

The chain joins TRBV5-1 to TRBJ1-2; 9 positions agree with TRBD1. Germline V lookup: CDR1 SGHRS, CDR2 YFSETQ. The CDR3 loop spans 17 amino acids. V lost 4 bases and J lost 6; bases outside the gene matches: 16. CDR3 DNA sequence: TGCGCCAGCAGCCACCCTCCGGGACAGGGTTTGGCGAATGGCTACACCTTC. Encoded protein: CASSHPPGQGLANGYTF.

This chain joins TRBV19 and TRBJ2-7; D possibly corresponds to TRBD1 (6 bases). There are 15 residues in the CDR3. V dropped 4 bases and J dropped 5 bases, with 18 bases sitting between them. The V gene's germline CDR1 is LNHDA and CDR2 SQIVND (reference sequence). CDR3 DNA: TGTGCCAGTAGTAGGGGCTGGGGGCGGACGAACGAGCAGTACTTC. The encoded protein is CASSRGWGRTNEQYF. Variable domain in full (rest from reference TRBV19 and TRBJ2-7): DGGITQSPKYLFRKEGQNVTLSCEQNLNHDAMYWYRQDPGQGLRLIYYSQIVNDFQKGDIAEGYSVSREKKESFPLTVTSAQKNPTAFYLCASSRGWGRTNEQYFGPGTRLTVT.

The rearrangement links TRBV6-1 to TRBJ2-6; no clear D gene. V was cut by 10 bases and J by 0 bases, with 22 bases left in between. Per germline, CDR1 MNHNS and CDR2 SASEGT. This CDR3 is built from 18 residues. CDR3 in DNA: TGTGCCACCACCGAAGCCGTCGTGTCCTACTCTGGGGCCAACGTCCTGACTTTC. Protein product: CATTEAVVSYSGANVLTF.

The gene calls are TRBV18 and TRBJ2-1; a possible D gene is TRBD1 (6 bases). CDR3 length: 15 amino acids. Trimming pared 4 bases from V and 8 bases from J, leaving 18 bases between. Germline CDR1 reads KGHSH; CDR2 reads LQKENI. The CDR3 DNA is TGTGCCAGCTCACTGATACTTCGGGACAACCATGAGCAGTTCTTC. It codes for CASSLILRDNHEQFF.

The CDR3: CASSQDQGETQYF. Written as DNA, the CDR3 is TGCGCCAGCAGCCAAGATCAGGGTGAGACCCAGTACTTC. The gene calls are TRBV4-1 and TRBJ2-5, with D perhaps matching TRBD1 (5 bases). This CDR3 spans 13 amino acids. V lost 0 bases, J lost 5 bases, and 7 bases lay in between. Looked up from germline, CDR1 is MGHRA and CDR2 is YSYEKL.

The chain joins TRBV9 to TRBJ2-2, with 9 bases identical to TRBD2. With V trimmed by 4 bases and J by 4 bases, 5 bases remained unmatched. The germline V gene encodes CDR1 SGDLS and CDR2 YYNGEE. This CDR3 is built from 15 residues. The chain's CDR3 is CASSPAGGPTGELFF. The CDR3 coding sequence is TGTGCCAGCAGCCCAGCGGGGGGCCCCACCGGGGAGCTGTTTTTT.

The rearrangement uses TRBV4-1 and TRBJ1-2; 9 bases align to TRBD1. V dropped 1 base and J dropped 4; count of bases not matched to a gene: 7. Germline loops: CDR1 MGHRA, CDR2 YSYEKL. This CDR3 is built from 16 residues. Here the CDR3 DNA reads TGCGCCAGCAGCCAAGTTTTGACAGGGGGGGTCTATGGCTACACCTTC. This gives the protein CASSQVLTGGVYGYTF.

This clone was observed a single time. This chain links TRBV7-2 with TRBJ1-5; no reliable D call. The germline V and J ends were trimmed by 3 bases and 6 bases, with 9 bases remaining between them. There are 13 residues in the CDR3. Germline lookup yields CDR1 SGHTA and CDR2 FQGNSA. DNA of the CDR3: TGTGCCAGCAGCTTGCCCGGGTCTCAGCCCCAGCATTTT. Translated: CASSLPGSQPQHF.

This chain links TRBV25-1 with TRBJ1-2, with TRBD1 matching over 11 bases. This CDR3 spans 12 amino acids. Trimming took 8 bases from V and 6 from J; bases not matched to a gene: 2. Per germline, CDR1 MGHDK and CDR2 SYGVNS. The CDR3 DNA follows: TGTGCCAGCGGACAGGGGGCAGATGGCTACACCTTC. Its protein product is CASGQGADGYTF.

This chain uses TRBV27 with TRBJ1-4, with TRBD1 identical over 9 bases. The V gene's germline CDR1 is MNHEY and CDR2 SMNVEV (reference sequence). This CDR3 region has 13 residues. V was clipped by 9 bases and J by 7 bases; unmatched bases: 6. As DNA, the CDR3 is TGTGCCAGTACAACAGGGGGCGGTGAAAAACTGTTTTTT. As protein: CASTTGGGEKLFF.

This chain uses TRBV24-1 with TRBJ1-5; D remains ambiguous. Trimming left V 4 bases short and J 0 bases short, with 6 bases between. Germline CDR1 reads KGHDR; CDR2 reads SFDVKD. There are 14 residues in the CDR3. The CDR3 sequence: CATSEKLSNQPQHF. CDR3 in DNA: TGTGCCACCAGTGAGAAACTTAGCAATCAGCCCCAGCATTTT.

Concerning this clone itself: Other nucleotide sequences in the sample specify the same CDR3. J is TRBJ2-5 and V is TRBV2; 7 positions agree with TRBD2. Germline V gene data show CDR1 as SNHLY and CDR2 as FYNNEI. With 6 bases clipped from V and 2 bases from J, the junction kept 6 bases outside the gene matches. This CDR3 is built from 14 residues. CDR3 residues: CASRGRAGQETQYF. The CDR3 DNA is TGTGCCAGCAGAGGACGAGCGGGGCAAGAGACCCAGTACTTC.

The chain carries TRBV5-1 and TRBJ2-2; D gene uncertain. V lost 5 bases and J lost 5, with 4 bases in between. CDR1 and CDR2 (germline): SGHRS, YFSETQ. The CDR3 is 11 residues long. CDR3 residues: CASSSTGELFF. The CDR3 DNA reads TGCGCCAGCAGTTCTACCGGGGAGCTGTTTTTT.

The V gene is TRBV10-1, the J gene TRBJ1-2; no clear D. Looked up from germline, CDR1 is WNHNN and CDR2 is SYGVQD (reference sequence). V lost 6 bases and J 4 bases, leaving 15 bases between the germline ends. This CDR3 spans 14 amino acids. The CDR3 region has the DNA TGCGCCAGCAGGGGTGAGGGTGGAATCTATGGCTACACCTTC. This sequence encodes CASRGEGGIYGYTF.

This clone was found a few times. The rearrangement uses TRBV6-5 and TRBJ2-7, with D hard to call. There are 13 residues in the CDR3. Germline V gene sequence: CDR1 MNHEY, CDR2 SVGAGI. V dropped 4 bases and J dropped 1 base, with 8 bases sitting between them. The CDR3 coding sequence is TGTGCCAGCAGTTTGGCAGGTTCCTACGAGCAGTACTTC. As protein: CASSLAGSYEQYF.

The chain carries TRBV9 and TRBJ2-2, with D possibly TRBD1 on 5 matching bases. Germline CDR1 reads SGDLS; CDR2 reads YYNGEE. This CDR3 has 14 residues. V dropped 4 bases and J dropped 6 bases, with 13 bases sitting between them. The CDR3 region has the DNA TGTGCCAGCAGCACAAGCAGGGAAGCCGGGGAGCTGTTTTTT. Translating gives CASSTSREAGELFF.

This rearrangement joins TRBV18 to TRBJ2-5; D ambiguous. V was clipped by 3 bases and J by 5 bases, with 10 bases between them. CDR1 and CDR2 from the germline V gene are KGHSH and LQKENI. The CDR3 is 13 amino acids. CDR3 region: CASSPNMRETQYF. CDR3 bases: TGTGCCAGCTCACCCAATATGAGGGAGACCCAGTACTTC.

This chain connects TRBV10-3 to TRBJ1-6; TRBD1 is a possible D gene (5 bases). CDR1 is ENHRY, CDR2 SYGVKD, per germline. This CDR3 contains 14 residues. V lost 8 bases to trimming and J lost 7 bases, with 15 bases between them. Written as DNA, the CDR3 is TGTGCCATCTGCGGGACTGCCCAGAATTCACCCCTCCACTTT. Amino acids: CAICGTAQNSPLHF.